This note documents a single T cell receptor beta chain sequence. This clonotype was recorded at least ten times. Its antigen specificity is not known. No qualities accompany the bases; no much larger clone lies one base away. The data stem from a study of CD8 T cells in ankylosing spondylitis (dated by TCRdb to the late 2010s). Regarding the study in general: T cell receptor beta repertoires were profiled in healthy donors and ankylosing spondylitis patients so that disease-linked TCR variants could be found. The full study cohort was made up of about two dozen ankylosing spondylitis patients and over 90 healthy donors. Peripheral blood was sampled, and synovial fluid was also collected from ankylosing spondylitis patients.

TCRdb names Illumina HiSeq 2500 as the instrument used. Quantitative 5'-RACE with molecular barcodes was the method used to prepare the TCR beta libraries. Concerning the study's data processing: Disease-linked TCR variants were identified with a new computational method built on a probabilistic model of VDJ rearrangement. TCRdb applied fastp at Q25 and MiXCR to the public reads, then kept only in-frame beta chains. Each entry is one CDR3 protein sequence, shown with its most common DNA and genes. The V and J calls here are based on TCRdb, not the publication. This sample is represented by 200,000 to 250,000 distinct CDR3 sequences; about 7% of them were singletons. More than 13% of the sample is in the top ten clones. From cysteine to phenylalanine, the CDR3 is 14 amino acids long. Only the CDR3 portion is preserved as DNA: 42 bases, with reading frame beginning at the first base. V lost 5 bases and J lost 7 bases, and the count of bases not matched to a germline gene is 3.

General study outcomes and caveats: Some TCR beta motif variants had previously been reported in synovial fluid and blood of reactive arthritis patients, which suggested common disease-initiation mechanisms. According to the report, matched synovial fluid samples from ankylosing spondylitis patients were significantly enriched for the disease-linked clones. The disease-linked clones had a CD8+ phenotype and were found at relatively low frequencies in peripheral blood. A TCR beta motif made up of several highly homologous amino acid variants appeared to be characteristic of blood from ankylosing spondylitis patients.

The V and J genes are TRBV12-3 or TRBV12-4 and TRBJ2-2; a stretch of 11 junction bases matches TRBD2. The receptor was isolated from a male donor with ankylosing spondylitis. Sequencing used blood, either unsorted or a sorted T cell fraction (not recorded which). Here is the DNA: TGTGCCAGCAGTAAGACTAGCGGGGACGGGGAGCTGTTTTTT. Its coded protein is CASSKTSGDGELFF.